This T cell receptor beta chain comes out of a study of Tregs in tolerant kidney transplant recipients (dated by TCRdb to 2018 to 2020). For the study in its entirety: Transplants used related donors with nonmyeloablative bone marrow transplantation; mixed chimerism was transient in the human trials. The study applied TCRbeta sequencing to find donor-specific regulatory T cells before combined kidney and bone marrow transplantation and then followed those same cells after transplant.

The paper's findings and limits, for the study overall: In tolerant patients, the expansion of donor-specific Tregs was greater than global Treg expansion, suggesting that the expansion was antigen-driven rather than nonspecific. Because the PCR primers were changed over time for some patients, nucleotide-level comparison could not be performed across the samples from those patients. Biological reproducibility was not directly assessed, although technical replication error appeared to be minimal. Because the study included only a small number of patients, the results must be confirmed in larger populations and under other immunosuppression protocols. Expanding Tregs with activated donor B cells appeared to identify the most biologically relevant and donor-specific TCRbeta repertoire.

For TCRbeta CDR3 sequencing, genomic DNA was extracted from sorted cells using the QIAGEN DNeasy Blood and Tissue Kit. High-throughput TCRbeta CDR3 sequencing was carried out commercially through immunoSEQ, with PCR amplification with bias correction and internal controls included. Processing in the source paper ran as follows. Unique productive TCRbeta sequences were defined by CDR3 nucleotide sequence when primers matched and otherwise by CDR3 amino acid sequence together with Vbeta and Jbeta genes. Sorting error was corrected by removing sequences shared between sorted populations at a frequency ratio of 2:1 or less, and the remaining shared sequences were assigned to the higher population. Sequences were defined as donor-reactive when expanded at least 5-fold in CFSE-low cells versus unstimulated cells and present at a frequency of at least 0.01% in CFSE-low cells. Jensen-Shannon divergence, calculated on the top 100 TCRbeta sequences ranked by frequency, was used to quantify repertoire divergence. For samples with multiple sequencing runs, sorting error was corrected in each run separately before the runs were combined. The table was pulled from immuneACCESS by TCRdb, which kept in-frame rearrangements only. Such tables lose some clones; where checked, under half of the loss comes from unresolved V genes, and the rest has no known cause. The DNA was the basis for D and trimming; V, J and clone size are from that table. This sample gives about 83,000 clones in total; more than 95% of them show up just once. Roughly 0.6% of the sample lies in the top ten.

Remarks on this clone: Its antigen specificity is not known. Base qualities are missing; no much larger clone stands one base away.

The V end loses 0 bases and the J end loses 5 bases, and a stretch of 2 bases separates them. The CDR3 has 11 amino acids, counting the end cysteine and phenylalanine. Only CDR3 DNA remains: 33 bases, in frame from the first base. CDR1 and CDR2, per the germline V gene, are SGHDT and YYEEEE. The time point label corresponds to: blood sample drawn before combined kidney and bone marrow transplant. Thawed PBMCs were FACS-sorted into unstimulated Tregs (CD4+CD25+CD127-), CD4+ non-Tregs (CD4+CD25-), CD4 cells and CD8 cells. Several combined kidney and bone marrow transplant recipients from the ITN036ST trial were included as patients, and samples were available only from these trial subjects. Healthy control blood was processed to PBMCs with a Ficoll density gradient and then cryopreserved, whereas patient PBMCs were collected both before and after transplant.

The source of this sequence is a human donor who received a combined kidney and bone marrow transplant. Sample: CD4+ T cells from blood, taken before the transplant. The chain links TRBV5-6 with TRBJ2-5, with the D gene uncertain. CDR3 sequence: CASSLAETQYF. The nucleotide sequence reads TGTGCCAGCAGCTTGGCTGAGACCCAGTACTTC.